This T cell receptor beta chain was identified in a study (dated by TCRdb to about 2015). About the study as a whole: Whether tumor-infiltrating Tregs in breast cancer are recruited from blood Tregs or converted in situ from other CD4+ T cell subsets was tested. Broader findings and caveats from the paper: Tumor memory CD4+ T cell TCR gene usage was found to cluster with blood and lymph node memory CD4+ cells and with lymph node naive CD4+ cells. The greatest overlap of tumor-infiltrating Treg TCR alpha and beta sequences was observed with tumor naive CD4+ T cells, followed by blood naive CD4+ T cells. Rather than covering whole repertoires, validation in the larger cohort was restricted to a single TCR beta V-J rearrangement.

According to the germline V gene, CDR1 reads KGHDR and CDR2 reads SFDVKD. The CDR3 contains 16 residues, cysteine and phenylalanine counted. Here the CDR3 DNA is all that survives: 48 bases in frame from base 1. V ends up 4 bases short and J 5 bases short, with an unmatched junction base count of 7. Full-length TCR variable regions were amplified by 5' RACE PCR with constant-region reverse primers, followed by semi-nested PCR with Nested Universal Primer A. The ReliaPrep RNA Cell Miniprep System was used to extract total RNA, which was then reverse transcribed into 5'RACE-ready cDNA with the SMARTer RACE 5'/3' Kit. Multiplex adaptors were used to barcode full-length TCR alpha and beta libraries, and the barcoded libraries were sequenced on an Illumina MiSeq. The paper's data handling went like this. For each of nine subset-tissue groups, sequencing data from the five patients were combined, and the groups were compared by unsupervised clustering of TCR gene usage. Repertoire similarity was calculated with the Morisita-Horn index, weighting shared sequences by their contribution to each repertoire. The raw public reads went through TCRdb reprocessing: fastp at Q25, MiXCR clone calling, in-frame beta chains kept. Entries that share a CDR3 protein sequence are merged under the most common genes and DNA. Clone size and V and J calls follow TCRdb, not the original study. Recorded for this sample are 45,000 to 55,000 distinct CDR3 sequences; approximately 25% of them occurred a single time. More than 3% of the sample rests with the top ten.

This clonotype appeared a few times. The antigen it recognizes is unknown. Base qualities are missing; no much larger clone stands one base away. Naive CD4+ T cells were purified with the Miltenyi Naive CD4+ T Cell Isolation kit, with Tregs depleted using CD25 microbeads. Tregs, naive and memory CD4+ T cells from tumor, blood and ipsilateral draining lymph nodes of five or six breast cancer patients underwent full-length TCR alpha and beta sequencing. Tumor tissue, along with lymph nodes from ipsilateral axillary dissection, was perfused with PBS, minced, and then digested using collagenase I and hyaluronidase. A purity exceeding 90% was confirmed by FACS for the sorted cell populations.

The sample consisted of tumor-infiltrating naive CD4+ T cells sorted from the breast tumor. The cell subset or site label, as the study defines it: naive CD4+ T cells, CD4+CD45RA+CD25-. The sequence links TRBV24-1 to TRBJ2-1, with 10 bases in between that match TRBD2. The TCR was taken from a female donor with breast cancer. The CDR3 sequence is CATSDWTSGGNNEQFF. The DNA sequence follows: TGTGCCACCAGTGACTGGACTAGCGGAGGTAACAATGAGCAGTTCTTC.